These 16 T cell receptor beta chains were sequenced from one sample in a study of response to subunit inactivated influenza vaccine. Using its own MiXCR run on the RT-PCR reads, TCRdb lists one record per CDR3 protein. Of fewer than 650,000 distinct CDR3 sequences listed, 10% to 15% are singletons. Material: PBMCs from blood, obtained roughly 48 days after vaccination. The receptors here all came from a man between 45 and 60 years old who received an inactivated influenza vaccine.

The DNA for the CDR3 is TGCAGTGCTAGAGATCTGGCTAGCGATGAGCAGTTCTTC. It translates to CSARDLASDEQFF. The rearrangement links TRBV20-1 to TRBJ2-1; tentative D call: TRBD2 (6 bases). The CDR3 spans 13 residues. Germline V gene lookup returns CDR1 DFQATT and CDR2 SNEGSKA (reference sequence). The ends were cut back, 0 bases at V and 8 bases at J, with 11 bases in the middle.

This clonotype came up a few times. The gene calls are TRBV6-2 or TRBV6-3 and TRBJ1-1; D is uncertain. The CDR3 runs to 13 residues. Trimming cost V 5 bases and J 4 bases, with 11 bases left between them. Germline CDR1 MNHEY, CDR2 SVGEGT. CDR3 loop: CASSPGLGTEAFF. CDR3 DNA sequence: TGTGCCAGCAGTCCGGGGTTGGGCACTGAAGCTTTCTTT.

This sequence joins TRBV11-2 and TRBJ2-5; D is perhaps TRBD2 (6 bases). This CDR3 has 14 residues. Germline CDR1 reads SGHAT; CDR2 reads FQNNGV. Trimming pared 3 bases from V and 9 bases from J, leaving 17 bases between. The CDR3 nucleotides read TGTGCCAGCAGCTTTCCGGGGGTGCCCGGGGCCCAGTACTTC. Translated, it gives CASSFPGVPGAQYF.

V is TRBV5-1 and J is TRBJ2-1; 8 bases agree with TRBD2. Germline trimming cut 2 bases from V and 6 bases from J; bases unmatched to any gene: 7. Germline V lookup: CDR1 SGHRS, CDR2 YFSETQ. The CDR3 totals 15 residues. CDR3 coding DNA: TGCGCCAGCAGCTTACTTAGCGGGGCCCTCAATGAGCAGTTCTTC. Its protein product is CASSLLSGALNEQFF.

The rearrangement uses TRBV28 and TRBJ2-5, with 13 bases matching TRBD2. The trim removed 2 bases at V and 9 bases at J, leaving 12 bases unmatched. Germline CDR1 and CDR2: MDHEN and SYDVKM. The CDR3 has 17 amino acids. The CDR3 loop is CASSLQGLAGRPRSQYF. CDR3 sequence (DNA): TGTGCCAGCAGTTTACAGGGACTAGCGGGGAGGCCCAGGTCCCAGTACTTC.

This clonotype was observed many times. This CDR3 reads CASSLHSGGAYNEQFF. Here the CDR3 DNA reads TGTGCCAGCAGCCTACATAGCGGGGGGGCCTACAATGAGCAGTTCTTC. The J gene is TRBJ2-1, the V gene TRBV5-6, with TRBD2 matching over 11 bases. V lost 4 bases and J lost 2; bases outside the gene matches: 5. Germline V lookup: CDR1 SGHDT, CDR2 YYEEEE. The CDR3 has 16 amino acids.

The chain joins TRBV28 to TRBJ2-5; TRBD2 matches 11 bases. The CDR3 extends over 16 amino acids. The germline CDR1 and CDR2 sequences are MDHEN and SYDVKM. V was pared by 4 bases and J by 4 bases, with 8 bases of the junction left unmatched. The CDR3 DNA reads TGTGCCAGCAGTTCCACCCCTAGCGGGAGGAGAGAGACCCAGTACTTC. Amino acids: CASSSTPSGRRETQYF.

This clonotype was counted between two and nine times. The chain has TRBV9 and TRBJ2-1; possibly TRBD1 for D (6 bases). Trimming removed 0 bases from V and 10 bases from J, with 8 bases in between. Germline V lookup: CDR1 SGDLS, CDR2 YYNGEE. The CDR3 spans 12 residues. The DNA for the CDR3 is TGTGCCAGCAGCGTAGGGCAGGGGGAGCAGTTCTTC. Amino acids: CASSVGQGEQFF. Supplemented by reference TRBV9 and TRBJ2-1, the full variable domain reads DSGVTQTPKHLITATGQRVTLRCSPRSGDLSVYWYQQSLDQGLQFLIQYYNGEERAKGNILERFSAQQFPDLHSELNLSSLELGDSALYFCASSVGQGEQFFGPGTRLTVL.

The sample holds a few counts of this clonotype. This sequence joins TRBV7-2 and TRBJ2-7; 9 bases are shared with TRBD1. The length of the CDR3 is 15 residues. V was pared by 4 bases and J by 3 bases, with 7 bases of the junction left unmatched. Germline CDR1 SGHTA, CDR2 FQGNSA. CDR3 bases: TGTGCCAGCAGCTCCAGACAGGGGGAAGGCTACGAGCAGTACTTC. It yields the protein CASSSRQGEGYEQYF.

This clonotype has just a few counts. The rearrangement links TRBV7-9 to TRBJ1-2; 7 nucleotides line up with TRBD1. Trimming removed 5 bases from V and 0 bases from J; junction bases left unmatched: 6. The germline V gene has CDR1 SEHNR and CDR2 FQNEAQ (reference sequence). The CDR3 is 15 residues long. The CDR3 region has the DNA TGTGCCAGCAGCGACGTACAGGGGCCTAACTATGGCTACACCTTC. Its protein product is CASSDVQGPNYGYTF.

This clonotype appeared a few times. The rearrangement joins TRBV27 to TRBJ2-1; D is unresolved. This CDR3 region has 14 residues. The germline V gene has CDR1 MNHEY and CDR2 SMNVEV (reference sequence). With 0 bases removed from V and 2 bases from J, the gap between germline ends came to 5 bases. DNA of the CDR3: TGTGCCAGCAGTTTATCGGACGCCTACAATGAGCAGTTCTTC. This sequence encodes CASSLSDAYNEQFF.

This rearrangement joins TRBV12-3 or TRBV12-4 to TRBJ2-2; D possibly corresponds to TRBD2 (5 bases). The CDR3 length is 15 residues. V was cut by 3 bases and J by 1 base, with 9 bases left in between. The CDR3 protein is CASSFLARNTGELFF. The CDR3 DNA sequence: TGTGCCAGCAGTTTCCTAGCTCGGAACACCGGGGAGCTGTTTTTT.

This clonotype was detected a few times. The V call is TRBV5-1, the J call TRBJ2-5, with D perhaps given as TRBD1 or TRBD2 (5 bases each). The CDR3 loop spans 15 amino acids. Per germline, CDR1 SGHRS and CDR2 YFSETQ. The germline V and J ends were trimmed by 7 bases and 0 bases, with 16 bases remaining between them. The chain's CDR3 is CASRTGRGNQETQYF. The DNA for the CDR3 is TGCGCCAGCCGCACGGGGCGAGGGAACCAAGAGACCCAGTACTTC. Using reference TRBV5-1 and TRBJ2-5 for the parts outside the CDR3, the full variable domain is KAGVTQTPRYLIKTRGQQVTLSCSPISGHRSVSWYQQTPGQGLQFLFEYFSETQRNKGNFPGRFSGRQFSNSRSEMNVSTLELGDSALYLCASRTGRGNQETQYFGPGTRLLVL.

V usage is TRBV6-2 or TRBV6-3 and J usage is TRBJ1-3; 7 bases match TRBD1. The J segment lost 0 bases and the V segment lost 7 bases, leaving 12 bases of the junction unmatched. The CDR3 totals 17 residues. Per germline, CDR1 MNHEY and CDR2 SVGEGT. CDR3 loop: CASKTSRQGLSGNTIYF. CDR3 sequence (DNA): TGTGCCAGCAAAACCTCGCGACAGGGTCTCTCTGGAAACACCATATATTTT.

A remark on this clonotype: Its ends do not fully match the called genes, so a read error is possible. This sequence joins TRBV4-3 and TRBJ1-1; 7 bases map to TRBD1. CDR3 length equals 12 residues. The V gene's germline CDR1 is LGHNA and CDR2 YSLEER. The CDR3 loop is CASSRGGAERSF. DNA for the CDR3: TGCGCCAGCAGCCGAGGGGGCGCGGAGCGCTCATTT.

The chain is built from TRBV2 and TRBJ2-3, with no clear D. The CDR3 loop spans 16 amino acids. Germline V gives CDR1 SNHLY, CDR2 FYNNEI. With 7 bases removed from V and 0 bases from J, the gap between germline ends came to 17 bases. This CDR3 is CASIGWTVSSTDTQYF. The CDR3 DNA sequence: TGTGCCAGCATTGGATGGACGGTCTCTAGCACAGATACGCAGTATTTT.